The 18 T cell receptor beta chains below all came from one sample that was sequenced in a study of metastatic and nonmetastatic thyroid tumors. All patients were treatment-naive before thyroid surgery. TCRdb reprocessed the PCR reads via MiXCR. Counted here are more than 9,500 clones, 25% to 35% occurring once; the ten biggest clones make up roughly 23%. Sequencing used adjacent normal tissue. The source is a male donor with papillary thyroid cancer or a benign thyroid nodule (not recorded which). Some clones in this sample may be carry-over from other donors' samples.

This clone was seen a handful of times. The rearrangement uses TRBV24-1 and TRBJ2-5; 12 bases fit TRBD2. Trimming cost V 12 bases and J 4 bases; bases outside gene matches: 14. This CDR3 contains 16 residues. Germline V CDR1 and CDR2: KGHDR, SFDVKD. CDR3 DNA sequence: TGTGCCGACGGGGAGAGGACTAGCGGGATAGGAGAGACCCAGTACTTC. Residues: CADGERTSGIGETQYF.

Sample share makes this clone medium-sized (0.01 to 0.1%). CDR3 in amino acids: CASSFMGNTGELFF. The CDR3 DNA is TGTGCCAGCAGCTTTATGGGGAACACCGGGGAGCTGTTTTTT. The rearrangement uses TRBV11-3 and TRBJ2-2; D remains ambiguous. Germline lookup yields CDR1 SGHNT and CDR2 YENEEA. With 3 bases removed from V and 1 base from J, the gap between germline ends came to 6 bases. The CDR3 covers 14 residues.

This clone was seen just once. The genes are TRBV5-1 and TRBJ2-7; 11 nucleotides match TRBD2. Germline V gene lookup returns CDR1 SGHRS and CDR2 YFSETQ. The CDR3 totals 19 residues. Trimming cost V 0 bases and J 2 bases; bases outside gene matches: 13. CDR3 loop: CASSLGQTSGSTWAYEQYF. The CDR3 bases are TGCGCCAGCAGCTTGGGCCAAACTAGCGGGAGCACTTGGGCCTACGAGCAGTACTTC.

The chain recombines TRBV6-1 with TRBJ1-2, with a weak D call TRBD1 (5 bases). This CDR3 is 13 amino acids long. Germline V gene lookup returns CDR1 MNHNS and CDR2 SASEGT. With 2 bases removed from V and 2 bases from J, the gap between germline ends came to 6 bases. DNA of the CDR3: TGTGCCAGCAGTGAACGGGACAACTATGGCTACACCTTC. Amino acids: CASSERDNYGYTF.

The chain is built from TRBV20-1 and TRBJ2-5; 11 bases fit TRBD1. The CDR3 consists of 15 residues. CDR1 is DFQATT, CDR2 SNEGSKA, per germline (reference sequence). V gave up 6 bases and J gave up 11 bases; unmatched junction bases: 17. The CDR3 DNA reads TGCAGTGCCCAGACTTTGGACAGGGGGCAGGAAACACAGTACTTC. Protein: CSAQTLDRGQETQYF.

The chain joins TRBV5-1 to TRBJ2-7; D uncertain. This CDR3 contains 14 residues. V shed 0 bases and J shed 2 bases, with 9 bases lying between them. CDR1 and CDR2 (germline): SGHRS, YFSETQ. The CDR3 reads CASSLALGTYEQYF. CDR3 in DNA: TGCGCCAGCAGCTTGGCCCTGGGAACCTACGAGCAGTACTTC.

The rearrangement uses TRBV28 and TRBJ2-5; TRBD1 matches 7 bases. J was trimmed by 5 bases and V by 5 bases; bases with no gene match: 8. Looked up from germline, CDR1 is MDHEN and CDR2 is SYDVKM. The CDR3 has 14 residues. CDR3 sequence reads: CASSAGRGWETQYF. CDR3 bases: TGTGCCAGCAGTGCAGGCAGGGGGTGGGAGACCCAGTACTTC.

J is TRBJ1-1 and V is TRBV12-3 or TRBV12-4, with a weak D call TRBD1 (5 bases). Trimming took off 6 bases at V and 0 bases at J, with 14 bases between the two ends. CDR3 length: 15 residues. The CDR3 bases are TGTGCCAGCAGAACCGGGGGGACCATGAACACTGAAGCTTTCTTT. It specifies CASRTGGTMNTEAFF.

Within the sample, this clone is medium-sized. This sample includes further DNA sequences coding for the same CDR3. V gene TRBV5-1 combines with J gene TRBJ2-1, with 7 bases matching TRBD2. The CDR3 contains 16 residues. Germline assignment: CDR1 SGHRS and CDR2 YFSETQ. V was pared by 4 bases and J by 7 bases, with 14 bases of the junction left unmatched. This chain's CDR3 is CASSDAGGGFLNEQFF. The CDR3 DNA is TGCGCCAGCAGCGACGCTGGCGGGGGTTTTTTGAATGAGCAGTTCTTC. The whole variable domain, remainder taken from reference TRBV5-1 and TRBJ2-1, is KAGVTQTPRYLIKTRGQQVTLSCSPISGHRSVSWYQQTPGQGLQFLFEYFSETQRNKGNFPGRFSGRQFSNSRSEMNVSTLELGDSALYLCASSDAGGGFLNEQFFGPGTRLTVL.

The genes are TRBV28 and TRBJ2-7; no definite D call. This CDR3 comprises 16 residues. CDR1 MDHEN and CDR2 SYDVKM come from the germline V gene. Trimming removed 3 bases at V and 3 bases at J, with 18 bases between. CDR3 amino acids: CASSFQLWQSDYEQYF. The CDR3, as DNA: TGTGCCAGCAGTTTTCAACTGTGGCAGTCGGACTACGAGCAGTACTTC.

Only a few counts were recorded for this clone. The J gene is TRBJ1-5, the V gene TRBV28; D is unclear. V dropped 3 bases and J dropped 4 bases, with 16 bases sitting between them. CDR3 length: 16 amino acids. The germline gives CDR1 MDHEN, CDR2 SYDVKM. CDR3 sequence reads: CASSFSRYSSNQPQHF. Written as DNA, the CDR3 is TGTGCCAGCAGTTTTTCCCGCTATAGTTCAAATCAGCCCCAGCATTTT.

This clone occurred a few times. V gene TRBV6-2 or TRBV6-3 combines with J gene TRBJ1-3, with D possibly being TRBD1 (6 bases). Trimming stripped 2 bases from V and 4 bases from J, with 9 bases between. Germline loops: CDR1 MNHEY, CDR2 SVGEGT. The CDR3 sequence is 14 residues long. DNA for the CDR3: TGTGCCAGCAGTTACATAGGACAGGGAAACACCATATATTTT. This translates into CASSYIGQGNTIYF.

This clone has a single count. The CDR3 spells CASSLYAGNYEQYF. The CDR3 nucleotides read TGTGCCAGCAGCTTATATGCAGGAAATTACGAGCAGTACTTC. The rearrangement uses TRBV11-2 and TRBJ2-7; D gene uncertain. Germline V gene data show CDR1 as SGHAT and CDR2 as FQNNGV. The V gene lost 2 bases and the J gene lost 4 bases, with 12 bases spanning the gap. The CDR3 runs to 14 residues.

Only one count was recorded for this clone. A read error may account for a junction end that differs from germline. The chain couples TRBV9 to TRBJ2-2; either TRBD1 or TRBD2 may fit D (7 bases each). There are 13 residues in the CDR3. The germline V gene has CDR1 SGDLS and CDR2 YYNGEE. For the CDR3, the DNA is TGTACCAGCAGCTCAGGGGGGGCCGGGGAGCTGTTTTTT. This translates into CTSSSGGAGELFF.

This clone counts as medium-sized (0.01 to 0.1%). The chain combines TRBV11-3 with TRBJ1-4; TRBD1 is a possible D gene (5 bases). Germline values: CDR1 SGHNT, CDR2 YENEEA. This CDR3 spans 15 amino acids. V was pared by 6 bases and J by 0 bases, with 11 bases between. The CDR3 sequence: CASSWTTTTNEKLFF. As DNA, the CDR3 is TGTGCCAGCAGTTGGACAACTACAACTAATGAAAAACTGTTTTTT.

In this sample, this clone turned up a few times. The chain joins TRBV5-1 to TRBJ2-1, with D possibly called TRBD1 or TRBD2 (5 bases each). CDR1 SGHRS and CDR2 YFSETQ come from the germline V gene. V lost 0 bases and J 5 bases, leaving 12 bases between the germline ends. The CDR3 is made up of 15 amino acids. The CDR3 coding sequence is TGCGCCAGCAGCTTGGTGGGACGGAACAACAATGAGCAGTTCTTC. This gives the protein CASSLVGRNNNEQFF.

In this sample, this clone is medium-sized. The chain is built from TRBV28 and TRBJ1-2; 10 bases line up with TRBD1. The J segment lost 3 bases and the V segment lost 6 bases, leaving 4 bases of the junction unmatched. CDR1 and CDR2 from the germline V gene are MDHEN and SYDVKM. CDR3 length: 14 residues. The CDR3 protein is CASRRDRGYYGYTF. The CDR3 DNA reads TGTGCCAGCAGGAGGGACAGGGGATACTATGGCTACACCTTC.

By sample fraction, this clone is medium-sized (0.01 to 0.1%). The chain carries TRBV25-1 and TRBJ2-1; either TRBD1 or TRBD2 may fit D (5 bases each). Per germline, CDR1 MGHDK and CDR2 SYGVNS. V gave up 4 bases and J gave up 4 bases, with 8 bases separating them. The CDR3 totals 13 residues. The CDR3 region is CASSGGRYNEQFF. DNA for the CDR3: TGTGCCAGCAGTGGGGGGAGATACAATGAGCAGTTCTTC.